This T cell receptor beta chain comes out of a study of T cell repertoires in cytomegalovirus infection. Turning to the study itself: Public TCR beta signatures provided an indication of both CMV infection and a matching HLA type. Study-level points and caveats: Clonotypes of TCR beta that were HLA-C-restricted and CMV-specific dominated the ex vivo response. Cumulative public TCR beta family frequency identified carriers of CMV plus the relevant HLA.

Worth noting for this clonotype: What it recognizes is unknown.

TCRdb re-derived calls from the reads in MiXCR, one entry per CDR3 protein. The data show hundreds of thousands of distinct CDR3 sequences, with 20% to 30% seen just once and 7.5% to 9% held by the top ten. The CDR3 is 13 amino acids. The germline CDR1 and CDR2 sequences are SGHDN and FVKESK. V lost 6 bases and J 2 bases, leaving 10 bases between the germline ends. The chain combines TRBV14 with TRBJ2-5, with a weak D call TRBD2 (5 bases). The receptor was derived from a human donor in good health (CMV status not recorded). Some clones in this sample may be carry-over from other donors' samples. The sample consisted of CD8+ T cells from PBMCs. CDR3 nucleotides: TGTGCCAGCAGACCGGCGGGTCAAGAGACCCAGTACTTC. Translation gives CASRPAGQETQYF.